This entry features one T cell receptor beta chain sequence. Original processing notes: Estimates of nucleated cell counts were drawn from the amplification of reference gene primers. Generated by immunoSEQ multiplex PCR, the TCRdb table keeps only in-frame clones and is missing some. V and J calls and clone size are given by that table; D and trimming were obtained from the DNA. The repertoire holds fewer than 350,000 clones, with around 89% as singletons. The source of the sample is a study of blood T cell repertoires in COVID-19. Study summary: Sites in the United States, Italy and Spain provided acute and convalescent COVID-19 samples.

The sample comprised PBMCs or T cells enriched from blood (not recorded which). This sequence was found in a woman aged 18-30 years with acute COVID-19.

The DNA of the CDR3 is TGTGCCAGCAGCCGGGACAGAGCCTATGGCTACACCTTC. It yields the protein CASSRDRAYGYTF. The V gene is TRBV7-8, the J gene TRBJ1-2, with 7 bases that match TRBD1. The CDR3 sequence is 13 residues long. V shed 5 bases, J shed 4 bases, and the junction held 4 bases outside the gene matches. Germline V gene lookup returns CDR1 SGHVS and CDR2 FQNEAQ.